The table lists the clone carrying this TCR delta chain with a few counts. TCRdb's protein, taken from a much larger clone, differs from this DNA's translation at residue 12, likely owing to a read error; the protein displayed comes from the DNA. The data belong to a study of γδ T cells in repeated Plasmodium falciparum infection. TCRdb redid clone calling on the multiplex PCR reads using CATT. The data contain over 90,000 delta-chain clones, over 0.9% of them seen just once; the ten biggest clones take up 9.5% to 10%. Sequencing was carried out using gamma-delta T cells from blood. This receptor was taken from a pool of human donors (malaria-infected and uninfected, not separated).

The CDR3 sequence: CACDTGGFSSWNTRQMFF. The CDR3 DNA reads as TGTGCCTGTGACACCGGGGGATTCAGCTCCTGGAACACCCGACAGATGTTTTTC. This chain uses TRDV2 with TRDJ3; TRDD3 agrees at 7 bases. The J gene, absent from TCRdb, was called here by matching the DNA to germline. Germline CDR1 reads GEAIGNYY; CDR2 reads EKD. This CDR3 has 18 amino acids.